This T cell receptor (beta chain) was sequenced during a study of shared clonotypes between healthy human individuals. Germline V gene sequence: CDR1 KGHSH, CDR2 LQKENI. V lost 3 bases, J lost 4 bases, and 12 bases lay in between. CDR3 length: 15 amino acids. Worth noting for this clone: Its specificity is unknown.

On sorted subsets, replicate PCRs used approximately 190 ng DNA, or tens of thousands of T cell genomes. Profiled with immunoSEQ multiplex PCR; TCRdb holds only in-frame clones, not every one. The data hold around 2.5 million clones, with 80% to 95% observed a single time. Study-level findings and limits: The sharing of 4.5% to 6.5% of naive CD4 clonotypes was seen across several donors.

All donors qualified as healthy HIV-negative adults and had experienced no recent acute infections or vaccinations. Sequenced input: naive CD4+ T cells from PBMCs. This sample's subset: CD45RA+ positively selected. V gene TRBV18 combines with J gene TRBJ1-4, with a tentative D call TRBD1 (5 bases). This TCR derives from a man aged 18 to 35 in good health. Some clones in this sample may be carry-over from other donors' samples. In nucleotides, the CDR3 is TGTGCCAGCTCACCTATACAGGCTAATAATGAAAAACTGTTTTTT. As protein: CASSPIQANNEKLFF.